This record covers a single T cell receptor beta chain. Its antigen has not been determined. HCMV-specific IgG was detected in serum with a commercial ELISA kit to determine HCMV serostatus. Ficoll density gradient centrifugation was used to isolate peripheral blood mononuclear cells from blood. This sample was sequenced with an Illumina HiSeq 2000. TCR beta cDNA libraries were prepared using 5'RACE template switching, which introduced a universal primer site and unique molecular identifiers. Priming for cDNA synthesis came from the TCR beta constant segment, and two successive PCR amplification steps followed. In the paper's pipeline: MIGEC was used to demultiplex reads and group the reads by UMI, and MiTCR was used to assemble and quantify clonotypes. To remove erroneous sequences, TCR cDNA sequences were retained only when supported by two or more reads. Downstream repertoire analysis used the tcR package, and clonotypes were matched across fractions by CDR3 nucleotide sequence plus V segment. VDJmatch was used to annotate antigen specificity against VDJdb, with one amino acid substitution allowed in CDR3. TCRdb reprocessed the reads, and each CDR3 protein sequence is entered once, without DNA. TCRdb, not the authors, supplied the V and J calls. The data table for this sample lists some 340,000 distinct CDR3 sequences. 5.2% of the sample is in the top ten clones.

The data are from a study of T cells expressing NK-cell markers (TCRdb year 2020). Describing the broader study: In sorted CD3+CD56+NKG2C+, CD3+CD56+NKG2C- and CD3+CD56-NKG2C+ T-cell subsets from about eight donors, TCR beta-chain repertoires were profiled. Among the eight sequenced donors, only one was HCMV-seronegative, while the other seven were HCMV-seropositive. Illumina HiSeq 2000/2500, MiSeq or NextSeq was used to sequence libraries as 2 x 150 bp reads. The study sequenced eight donors, all healthy volunteers chosen at random: three men and five women. Points the paper makes about the study in general: Those dominant clonotypes were again the most abundant among CD3+CD56-NKG2C+ cells in several donors, at roughly 25-60.1%. Whether the expanded NKG2C-expressing T cell clones were specific for HCMV antigens was left unclear. In about six donors, the dominant CD3+CD56+NKG2C+ clonotypes were found to rank among the top 10 CD8+ clonotypes and to make up roughly 1.0-7.5% of CD8+ T cells.

The sequencing input was blood T cells: a sorted CD56 or NKG2C T cell subset, CD4+ or CD8+ T cells, or bulk PBMC T cells (not recorded which). The sequence was obtained from a man between 18 and 69 years old in good health.

The CDR3 amino acid sequence is: CASSLDGPGDEQFF. The sequence is built from TRBV5-6 and TRBJ2-1; absent DNA, TCRdb's TRBD1 call cannot be checked. The CDR3 starts with the cysteine, ends with the phenylalanine, and has 14 residues. The DNA sequence is not available. The germline V gene encodes CDR1 SGHDT and CDR2 YYEEEE.